The 30 T cell receptor beta chains listed next were all sequenced from one sample in a study of T cell repertoires in cytomegalovirus infection. MiXCR was run by TCRdb on the reads, yielding one entry per CDR3 protein. The data hold some 450,000 distinct CDR3 sequences, with around 32% observed a single time. The specimen sequenced was PBMCs. The source of these receptors is a human donor in good health (CMV status not recorded). Some clones in this sample may be carry-over from other donors' samples.

In DNA form, the CDR3 reads TGCAGTGCCGCAACCCTAGCGGGGAGACAAGAGACCCAGTACTTC. It codes for CSAATLAGRQETQYF. V gene TRBV20-1 combines with J gene TRBJ2-5; 9 bases line up with TRBD2. Germline lookup yields CDR1 DFQATT and CDR2 SNEGSKA (reference sequence). Trimming at V came to 6 bases and at J to 2 bases, leaving 10 bases not matched to a gene. The CDR3 consists of 15 residues.

On this clonotype itself: This may be a read error, as it is one base from a much larger clone. The V gene is TRBV6-1, the J gene TRBJ2-3; D remains ambiguous. Germline CDR1 and CDR2: MNHNS and SASEGT. V was cut by 6 bases and J by 3 bases, with 22 bases left in between. The CDR3 runs to 17 residues. The CDR3 bases are TGTGCCAGCAGGCAATCTATGTCTGCTTTGTATACAGATACGCAGTATTTT. This translates into CASRQSMSALYTDTQYF.

The V and J genes are TRBV7-2 and TRBJ1-2; 7 nucleotides match TRBD1. The ends lost 5 bases at V and 5 bases at J; junction bases unmatched: 11. CDR1 and CDR2 from the germline V gene are SGHTA and FQGNSA. CDR3 length: 15 amino acids. The CDR3 protein is CASSPGTARGYGYTF. For the CDR3, the DNA is TGTGCCAGCAGCCCCGGGACAGCCAGGGGTTATGGCTACACCTTC.

This clonotype was seen a handful of times. The V and J genes are TRBV6-1 and TRBJ2-7; 7 positions match TRBD2. Germline CDR1 reads MNHNS; CDR2 reads SASEGT. Unmatched junction bases numbered 5, after V lost 4 bases and J lost 2 bases. There are 14 residues in the CDR3. Written as DNA, the CDR3 is TGTGCCAGCAGTGGGGCTAGCGGTCCCTACGAGCAGTACTTC. Amino acids: CASSGASGPYEQYF.

This clonotype has only one observation. The chain uses TRBV5-6 and TRBJ2-5; D call uncertain. V lost 4 bases and J 5 bases, leaving 18 bases between the germline ends. Germline lookup yields CDR1 SGHDT and CDR2 YYEEEE. The CDR3 loop spans 15 amino acids. The DNA for the CDR3 is TGTGCCAGCAGCACCCCGGAGAGACAATGGGAGACCCAGTACTTC. Translating gives CASSTPERQWETQYF.

In its sample, this clonotype was seen a few times. The chain carries TRBV9 and TRBJ2-2; D possibly matches TRBD1 or TRBD2 (5 bases each). V lost 3 bases to trimming and J lost 6 bases, with 12 bases between them. The germline gives CDR1 SGDLS, CDR2 YYNGEE. This CDR3 region has 14 residues. As DNA, the CDR3 is TGTGCCAGCAGCGGAGAGGGGTTCGCCGGGGAGCTGTTTTTT. This translates into CASSGEGFAGELFF.

Concerning this clonotype: Relative to the germline gene, one junction end is altered; a read error may explain this. V and J are TRBV9 and TRBJ1-6; 8 positions agree with TRBD1. Per germline, CDR1 SGDLS and CDR2 YYNGEE. CDR3 length: 15 amino acids. In DNA form, the CDR3 reads TGTGACAGCACCAGTGGGGACAGGTTAAATTCACCCCTCCACTTT. Its translation is CDSTSGDRLNSPLHF.

The table lists this clonotype with a few counts. The chain couples TRBV6-5 to TRBJ1-3; TRBD1 agrees at 8 bases. Per germline, CDR1 MNHEY and CDR2 SVGAGI. The V segment lost 6 bases and the J segment 1 base; nucleotides outside the gene matches: 5. The CDR3 consists of 15 residues. CDR3 region: CASRPDRGSGNTIYF. CDR3 DNA sequence: TGTGCCAGCAGACCCGACAGGGGTTCTGGAAACACCATATATTTT.

This clonotype was detected many times. The chain is built from TRBV10-3 and TRBJ2-5; D tentatively fits TRBD1 or TRBD2 (5 bases each). CDR1 and CDR2 from the germline V gene are ENHRY and SYGVKD. CDR3 length equals 16 residues. Trimming took 3 bases from V and 5 from J, leaving 19 bases between them. The CDR3, as DNA: TGTGCCATCAGTGACCTCGGGACCCCTAGCCGGGAGACCCAGTACTTC. Its translation is CAISDLGTPSRETQYF.

The table lists this clonotype with a few counts. A read error may account for a junction end that differs from germline. The chain is built from TRBV12-3 or TRBV12-4 and TRBJ2-7, with D unresolved. This CDR3 spans 14 amino acids. In DNA, the CDR3 is TGTGCCAGCAGCCCTTACTTGAACACCTACGTGCAGTACTTC. Protein product: CASSPYLNTYVQYF.

This clonotype was observed a few times. This CDR3 is CASSSGIWDYGYTF. In DNA, the CDR3 is TGTGCCAGCAGTTCAGGGATTTGGGACTATGGCTACACCTTC. The chain joins TRBV12-3 or TRBV12-4 to TRBJ1-2; tentative D call: TRBD1 (5 bases). The CDR3 contains 14 residues. V lost 4 bases and J 3 bases, leaving 12 bases between the germline ends.

The V call is TRBV6-2 or TRBV6-3, the J call TRBJ2-3, with 8 bases fitting TRBD2. Germline trimming cut 3 bases from V and 0 bases from J; bases unmatched to any gene: 11. The CDR3 sequence is 18 residues long. Germline V gives CDR1 MNHEY, CDR2 SVGEGT. As DNA, the CDR3 is TGTGCCAGCAGTTATTACTTCCGAGCGGGGGTTAGCACAGATACGCAGTATTTT. Encoded protein: CASSYYFRAGVSTDTQYF.

The table lists this clonotype with many counts. The genes are TRBV11-3 and TRBJ2-5, with D uncertain. V lost 2 bases and J 13 bases, leaving 17 bases between the germline ends. Germline V gives CDR1 SGHNT, CDR2 YENEEA. The CDR3 consists of 13 residues. The CDR3 nucleotides are TGTGCCAGCAGCTTAAGCACCACGGCCCCTTTGTACTTC. This sequence encodes CASSLSTTAPLYF.

This clonotype showed up just a few times. This rearrangement joins TRBV7-8 to TRBJ2-5, with D possibly TRBD2 on 5 matching bases. Per germline, CDR1 SGHVS and CDR2 FQNEAQ. V lost 6 bases and J lost 1, with 9 bases in between. The CDR3 is 13 residues long. The chain's CDR3 is CASRTGFQETQYF. CDR3 DNA: TGTGCCAGCAGGACGGGGTTCCAAGAGACCCAGTACTTC.

J is TRBJ2-3 and V is TRBV19; no definite D call. This CDR3 is 13 amino acids long. V lost 5 bases and J 2 bases, leaving 8 bases between the germline ends. CDR1 is LNHDA and CDR2 is SQIVND in the germline V gene (reference sequence). The CDR3 DNA follows: TGTGCCAGTAGTCCGACACACACAGATACGCAGTATTTT. Amino acid sequence: CASSPTHTDTQYF.

The genes are TRBV11-2 and TRBJ1-2; TRBD1 matches 8 bases. The CDR3 length is 15 residues. V dropped 6 bases and J dropped 6; count of bases not matched to a gene: 12. Looked up from germline, CDR1 is SGHAT and CDR2 is FQNNGV. For the CDR3, the DNA is TGTGCCAGCAGATTAACAGGGGGGAGAAAAGATGGCTACACCTTC. This encodes CASRLTGGRKDGYTF.

With respect to this clonotype: A clone one base away is much larger, so this may be a read error. The chain uses TRBV7-6 and TRBJ2-3; D is perhaps TRBD1 or TRBD2 (5 bases each). CDR1 is SGHVS, CDR2 FNYEAQ, per germline. The CDR3 contains 16 residues. CDR3 in amino acids: CDSSLGTGGPTDTQYF. The CDR3 DNA is TGTGACAGCAGCTTAGGGACGGGCGGGCCCACAGATACGCAGTATTTT.

This clonotype was seen only a few times. The rearrangement links TRBV28 to TRBJ2-7, with D possibly being TRBD1 (5 bases). The V gene's germline CDR1 is MDHEN and CDR2 SYDVKM. Trimming took off 5 bases at V and 3 bases at J, with 14 bases between the two ends. This CDR3 comprises 14 residues. The CDR3 region has the DNA TGTGCCAGCAGTCAGGACACGGAGAACTACGAGCAGTACTTC. Translating it yields CASSQDTENYEQYF.

A few counts support this clonotype. The gene calls are TRBV12-3 or TRBV12-4 and TRBJ1-2; D is possibly TRBD1 (6 bases). V lost 8 bases and J lost 2, with 9 bases in between. The CDR3 runs 12 residues. CDR3 nucleotide sequence: TGTGCCAGCGCGGGACAAAACTATGGCTACACCTTC. This gives the protein CASAGQNYGYTF.

V and J are TRBV6-5 and TRBJ2-5; a weak D match, TRBD1 (6 bases). Trimming stripped 4 bases from V and 2 bases from J, with 11 bases between. This CDR3 contains 14 residues. The germline V gene has CDR1 MNHEY and CDR2 SVGAGI. This CDR3 reads CASSSYRVQETQYF. CDR3 nucleotide sequence: TGTGCCAGCAGTTCTTACAGGGTTCAAGAGACCCAGTACTTC.

This clonotype was detected ten times or more. The chain has TRBV7-6 and TRBJ2-7; D remains unclear. V lost 5 bases to trimming and J lost 1 base, with 12 bases between them. Germline CDR1 reads SGHVS; CDR2 reads FNYEAQ. The CDR3 sequence is 14 residues long. CDR3 sequence: CASSPDWGSYEQYF. The CDR3 nucleotides are TGTGCCAGCAGCCCCGACTGGGGATCCTACGAGCAGTACTTC.

The rearrangement uses TRBV14 and TRBJ1-1; D remains unclear. The CDR3 spans 15 residues. Germline V lookup: CDR1 SGHDN, CDR2 FVKESK. Trimming removed 2 bases from V and 4 bases from J, with 14 bases in between. In DNA form, the CDR3 reads TGTGCCAGCAGCCAAACGGCGGGGAGCGGCACTGAAGCTTTCTTT. It translates to CASSQTAGSGTEAFF. The full variable domain, its missing parts supplied by reference TRBV14 and TRBJ1-1, is EAGVTQFPSHSVIEKGQTVTLRCDPISGHDNLYWYRRVMGKEIKFLLHFVKESKQDESGMPNNRFLAERTGGTYSTLKVQPAELEDSGVYFCASSQTAGSGTEAFFGQGTRLTVV.

The chain has TRBV11-2 and TRBJ1-2; D remains unclear. The length of the CDR3 is 14 residues. Trimming took off 1 base at V and 7 bases at J, with 13 bases between the two ends. Germline assignment: CDR1 SGHAT and CDR2 FQNNGV. This CDR3 is CASSLAGESSGYTF. CDR3 DNA: TGTGCCAGCAGCTTAGCTGGGGAGTCTTCTGGCTACACCTTC.

V gene TRBV27 combines with J gene TRBJ1-5; weak D call: TRBD1 (6 bases). The CDR3 contains 15 residues. Trimming cost V 0 bases and J 6 bases, with 12 bases left between them. The germline gives CDR1 MNHEY, CDR2 SMNVEV (reference sequence). As DNA, the CDR3 is TGTGCCAGCAGTTTATCATCCGGGGGCAGTCAGCCCCAGCATTTT. It translates to CASSLSSGGSQPQHF.

This clonotype was seen only a few times. The V gene is TRBV7-9, the J gene TRBJ1-1, with 7 bases aligning to TRBD1. V lost 4 bases and J lost 0; bases outside the gene matches: 5. The CDR3 is made up of 15 amino acids. Germline V CDR1 and CDR2: SEHNR, FQNEAQ (reference sequence). Here the CDR3 DNA reads TGTGCCAGCAGCTCATCAGGGGGGGTGAACACTGAAGCTTTCTTT. Protein: CASSSSGGVNTEAFF.

This clonotype showed up just a few times. The rearrangement links TRBV28 to TRBJ2-1, with D unclear. Trimming shortened V by 7 bases and J by 5 bases, and 12 bases separated the two germline ends. The CDR3 totals 13 residues. The germline gives CDR1 MDHEN, CDR2 SYDVKM. Here the CDR3 reads CASTFRTHNEQFF. CDR3 in DNA: TGTGCCAGCACCTTCAGGACCCACAATGAGCAGTTCTTC.

This clonotype was counted between two and nine times. The chain has TRBV28 and TRBJ1-2; D gene unclear. Germline V gene data show CDR1 as MDHEN and CDR2 as SYDVKM. The CDR3 is 12 residues long. Trimming left V 4 bases short and J 9 bases short, with 12 bases between. CDR3 protein: CASSSSLGRYTF. In nucleotides, the CDR3 is TGTGCCAGCAGTTCATCACTAGGACGCTACACCTTC.

V gene TRBV7-9 combines with J gene TRBJ2-7; a weak D match, TRBD2 (5 bases). The V gene lost 1 base and the J gene lost 6 bases, with 13 bases spanning the gap. The CDR3 is 14 residues long. Germline assignment: CDR1 SEHNR and CDR2 FQNEAQ (reference sequence). In nucleotides, the CDR3 is TGTGCCAGCAGCTTAGAGGGAGTAGGAGTCGAGCAGTACTTC. It codes for CASSLEGVGVEQYF.

This clonotype has only a few counts. The chain recombines TRBV20-1 with TRBJ2-4; D is undetermined. The V end lost 0 bases, the J end lost 5 bases, and 17 bases lay between the germline ends. Germline CDR1 DFQATT, CDR2 SNEGSKA (reference sequence). The CDR3 spans 16 residues. The CDR3 sequence is CSARDPYSASQNIQYF. CDR3 nucleotides: TGCAGTGCTAGAGATCCGTATTCAGCCTCCCAAAACATTCAGTACTTC.

This rearrangement joins TRBV20-1 to TRBJ1-4; TRBD1 aligns across 9 bases. Germline V gene sequence: CDR1 DFQATT, CDR2 SNEGSKA (reference sequence). V shed 0 bases and J 8 bases; nucleotides not matched to a gene: 4. CDR3 length equals 14 residues. The CDR3 here is CSARDGTGGEKLFF. CDR3 nucleotides: TGCAGTGCTAGAGATGGAACAGGGGGCGAAAAACTGTTTTTT.